These 15 T cell receptor beta chains were all obtained from the same sample, sequenced in a study of blood T cell repertoires in COVID-19. Assay used: immunoSEQ multiplex PCR; TCRdb lists only in-frame clones, some missing. The table lists some 150,000 clones, approximately 85% of them singletons. Material for sequencing was peripheral blood. These receptors were collected from a man aged 35 to 55 with acute or convalescent COVID-19.

The chain carries TRBV12-3 or TRBV12-4 and TRBJ1-1; D uncertain. The CDR3 totals 12 residues. Trimming took 4 bases from V and 4 from J, leaving 7 bases between them. The CDR3 DNA reads as TGTGCCAGCAGTTCCAGAAGCACTGAAGCTTTCTTT. Translating it yields CASSSRSTEAFF.

This chain links TRBV6-5 with TRBJ1-2, with 8 bases fitting TRBD1. The CDR3 totals 15 residues. The germline CDR1 and CDR2 sequences are MNHEY and SVGAGI. V lost 4 bases to trimming and J lost 6 bases; unmatched junction nucleotides: 10. This CDR3 is CASSFLQGVMHGYTF. In nucleotides, the CDR3 is TGTGCCAGCAGTTTTTTACAGGGGGTGATGCATGGCTACACCTTC.

CDR3 amino acids: CASSFQYMNTEAFF. The CDR3 nucleotides are TGTGCCAGCAGTTTCCAGTACATGAACACTGAAGCTTTCTTT. The V call is TRBV27, the J call TRBJ1-1, with D unresolved. Germline loops: CDR1 MNHEY, CDR2 SMNVEV (reference sequence). The CDR3 is 14 amino acids. The V and J ends lost 3 bases and 0 bases respectively, with 8 bases between them.

A word on this clone: Other nucleotide sequences from this sample produce the same CDR3. The V call is TRBV12-3 or TRBV12-4, the J call TRBJ1-1, with no clear D. V was cut by 5 bases and J by 5 bases, with 6 bases left in between. The CDR3 is 11 residues long. The CDR3 DNA is TGTGCCAGCAGTCTCAGTACTGAAGCTTTCTTT. This codes for CASSLSTEAFF.

In DNA, the CDR3 is TGTGCCACCAGTGACCCGGACAGGACTGAAGCTTTCTTT. Protein: CATSDPDRTEAFF. The chain joins TRBV24-1 to TRBJ1-1; 7 nucleotides line up with TRBD1. The CDR3 extends over 13 amino acids. After removal of 4 bases from V and 5 bases from J, the junction contained 3 bases not matched to a gene. Germline lookup yields CDR1 KGHDR and CDR2 SFDVKD.

This chain links TRBV12-5 with TRBJ1-1; D is ambiguous. This CDR3 has 13 amino acids. Germline CDR1 reads LGHNT; CDR2 reads FRNRAP. The V end was cut by 6 bases, the J end by 1 base, with 9 bases between. As DNA, the CDR3 is TGTGCTAGTGGAAACCGACAGAACACTGAAGCTTTCTTT. Encoded protein: CASGNRQNTEAFF.

This sequence joins TRBV12-3 or TRBV12-4 and TRBJ2-5; 7 bases agree with TRBD2. After removal of 4 bases from V and 7 bases from J, the junction contained 6 bases not matched to a gene. The CDR3 has 13 residues. CDR3 protein: CASSSAGEGTQYF. In DNA, the CDR3 is TGTGCCAGCAGTTCTGCGGGGGAGGGGACCCAGTACTTC.

The chain recombines TRBV11-1 with TRBJ1-1, with D tentatively TRBD1 (6 bases). V lost 7 bases, J lost 6 bases, and 24 bases lay in between. CDR3 length: 16 residues. CDR1 SGHAT and CDR2 FQDESV come from the germline V gene (reference sequence). CDR3 coding DNA: TGTGCCAGCACCCGAATGGGGGGGCAGGTCGGTGCTGAAGCTTTCTTT. Translated: CASTRMGGQVGAEAFF.

About this clone: Other DNA sequences in the sample encode the same CDR3. This sequence joins TRBV5-1 and TRBJ2-2, with 9 bases that match TRBD2. This CDR3 has 15 residues. Germline values: CDR1 SGHRS, CDR2 YFSETQ. V was pared by 4 bases and J by 5 bases, with 6 bases of the junction left unmatched. CDR3 in DNA: TGCGCCAGCAGCCTTAGCGGGGGCGGAACCGGGGAGCTGTTTTTT. Its protein product is CASSLSGGGTGELFF.

The DNA of the CDR3 is TGTGCCAGCAGCTTGGCCGAGCTCCGGGACACCAATGGCTACACCTTC. It is translated as CASSLAELRDTNGYTF. The gene calls are TRBV7-6 and TRBJ1-2, with D possibly matching TRBD1 (6 bases). CDR3 size: 16 residues. The V end lost 3 bases, the J end lost 6 bases, and 20 bases lay between the germline ends. Germline-derived CDR1 and CDR2 are SGHVS and FNYEAQ.

The rearrangement joins TRBV21-1 to TRBJ1-1; the DNA was not compared with TRBD1, the D call given in the table. TRBV21-1 is labeled a pseudogene. The CDR3 contains 13 residues. DNA of the CDR3: TGTGCCAGCAGCAATACAGGGGACACTGAAGCTTTCTTT. Translation: CASSNTGDTEAFF.

This clone was observed a single time. The chain employs TRBV11-2 and TRBJ1-1; D is perhaps TRBD1 (5 bases). The germline V and J ends were trimmed by 5 bases and 7 bases, with 11 bases remaining between them. Per germline, CDR1 SGHAT and CDR2 FQNNGV. This CDR3 region has 12 residues. DNA for the CDR3: TGTGCCAGCAGCAGAGGGACTCATGAAGCTTTCTTT. This encodes CASSRGTHEAFF.

V and J are TRBV3-1 (or the pseudogene TRBV3-2) and TRBJ1-1, with D unclear. The CDR3 extends over 14 amino acids. Trimming cost V 5 bases and J 4 bases, with 14 bases left between them. Germline V lookup: CDR1 LGHDT, CDR2 YNNKEL (reference sequence). CDR3 in amino acids: CASSSLSGVTEAFF. The CDR3 region has the DNA TGTGCCAGCAGCAGTCTGAGCGGGGTCACTGAAGCTTTCTTT.

The V call is TRBV9, the J call TRBJ1-1; D is possibly TRBD1 (5 bases). V was shortened by 0 bases and J by 6 bases, with 15 bases between the two germline ends. Germline loops: CDR1 SGDLS, CDR2 YYNGEE. The CDR3 spans 15 residues. The CDR3 nucleotides read TGTGCCAGCAGCGTAGGATCAGGGATGAATGCTGAAGCTTTCTTT. Protein sequence: CASSVGSGMNAEAFF. Full variable domain (rest looked up from reference TRBV9 and TRBJ1-1): DSGVTQTPKHLITATGQRVTLRCSPRSGDLSVYWYQQSLDQGLQFLIQYYNGEERAKGNILERFSAQQFPDLHSELNLSSLELGDSALYFCASSVGSGMNAEAFFGQGTRLTVV.

The chain joins TRBV6-2 or TRBV6-3 to TRBJ1-5; D is unclear. Germline CDR1 MNHEY, CDR2 SVGEGT. The germline V and J ends were trimmed by 0 bases and 2 bases, with 17 bases remaining between them. This CDR3 region has 18 residues. For the CDR3, the DNA is TGTGCCAGCAGTTACTCGGTAAATATTAGTGGTCGCAATCAGCCCCAGCATTTT. This translates into CASSYSVNISGRNQPQHF.